This TCR beta chain was identified during a study of cytomegalovirus exposure and HLA in healthy donors. Overall study findings and caveats: Investigators reported approximately 150 TCR beta chains as tied to cytomegalovirus. In a later analysis, compared with equally common non-associated chains, HLA-associated beta chains were more expanded.

60 Vbeta and 13 Jbeta primers were used in PCR. Assay used: immunoSEQ multiplex PCR; TCRdb lists only in-frame clones, some missing. The profile shows 200,000 to 300,000 clones, 84% of them singletons. With regard to this clone: Its target is not known.

This TCR was recovered from a woman in her 40s in good health and CMV-seropositive. Sequenced input: PBMCs.

The CDR3 DNA sequence: TGTGCCAGCTCAAACCAACAGGGACTAGCGAACAATGAGCAGTTCTTC. As protein: CASSNQQGLANNEQFF. V usage is TRBV18 and J usage is TRBJ2-1; 10 nucleotides line up with TRBD2. Germline assignment: CDR1 KGHSH and CDR2 LQKENI. Unmatched junction bases numbered 9, after V lost 5 bases and J lost 5 bases. The CDR3 covers 16 residues.